Below, 8 T cell receptor beta chains from the same sample are listed, as sequenced in a study of T cells after yellow fever vaccination (dated by TCRdb to the late 2010s). The method behind the library was 5' RACE. Sequencing used an Illumina HiSeq 2500. TCRdb took the public reads, trimmed them with fastp at Q25, ran MiXCR for clone calling and kept in-frame beta chains. Each CDR3 protein gets just one entry, which takes the most common genes and DNA from the rows behind it. Within this sample are about 110,000 distinct CDR3 sequences, with 8.4% of them counted one time only. The ten most abundant clones make up 25% of the sample. The treatment or condition label, as the study defines it: live attenuated yellow fever vaccine strain. The sequencing used CD8+ T cells sorted from PBMCs, collected 45 days after the yellow fever booster vaccination. All receptors derive from a man aged 25 to 45 who received the YFV17D yellow fever vaccine.

This clonotype was seen repeatedly, ten times or more. This rearrangement joins TRBV12-3 or TRBV12-4 to TRBJ2-7; D might be TRBD2 (5 bases). V shed 3 bases and J shed 5 bases, with 14 bases lying between them. The CDR3 sequence is 14 residues long. The CDR3 sequence is CASSLEEVTDEQYF. The CDR3 nucleotides are TGTGCCAGCAGTTTGGAGGAGGTAACGGACGAGCAGTACTTC.

This clonotype was picked up a small number of times. The chain carries TRBV21-1 and TRBJ2-3. TRBV21-1 is a pseudogene locus. The CDR3 totals 15 residues. Written as DNA, the CDR3 is TGTGCCAGCAGCGACATTGACGGGAGCACAGATACGCAGTATTTT. It codes for CASSDIDGSTDTQYF.

V usage is TRBV4-3 and J usage is TRBJ2-3; a possible D gene is TRBD2 (5 bases). Trimming removed 0 bases at V and 0 bases at J, with 16 bases between. CDR3 length: 18 residues. Per the germline V gene, CDR1 is LGHNA and CDR2 is YSLEER. The CDR3 here is CASSQDLVLAQSTDTQYF. In nucleotides, the CDR3 is TGCGCCAGCAGCCAAGATTTGGTTCTAGCTCAAAGCACAGATACGCAGTATTTT.

This clonotype was seen ten or more times. The chain links TRBV6-1 to TRBJ2-7; unclear D gene. The CDR3 loop spans 14 amino acids. The V end lost 3 bases, the J end lost 3 bases, and 12 bases lay between the germline ends. Germline loops: CDR1 MNHNS, CDR2 SASEGT. CDR3 sequence: CASSDNQPIYEQYF. The CDR3 coding sequence is TGTGCCAGCAGTGACAATCAGCCGATCTACGAGCAGTACTTC.

This clonotype has ten or more counts. This rearrangement joins TRBV7-2 to TRBJ2-3; D not resolved. The CDR3 covers 13 residues. Germline V gene lookup returns CDR1 SGHTA and CDR2 FQGNSA. Between the trimmed V and J ends, which lost 4 bases and 4 bases, there was a span of 9 bases. DNA for the CDR3: TGTGCCAGCAGCTACCTGCCTCCAGATACGCAGTATTTT. Translation gives CASSYLPPDTQYF.

This clonotype was detected ten times or more. This chain uses TRBV7-8 with TRBJ2-3; D is perhaps TRBD1 (6 bases). This CDR3 comprises 18 residues. V gave up 5 bases and J gave up 2 bases, with 23 bases separating them. Germline assignment: CDR1 SGHVS and CDR2 FQNEAQ. CDR3: CASSQLWRSGGNTDTQYF. The CDR3 bases are TGTGCCAGCAGCCAACTCTGGAGATCTGGGGGCAACACAGATACGCAGTATTTT.

This chain links TRBV2 with TRBJ2-7; 9 nucleotides line up with TRBD2. The V segment lost 3 bases and the J segment 3 bases; nucleotides outside the gene matches: 3. Germline values: CDR1 SNHLY, CDR2 FYNNEI. The CDR3 totals 14 residues. The CDR3 loop reads CASSDLAGVYEQYF. The DNA of the CDR3 is TGTGCCAGCAGTGACTTAGCGGGAGTCTACGAGCAGTACTTC.

The genes are TRBV19 and TRBJ2-2; no reliable D call. Trimming pared 3 bases from V and 7 bases from J, leaving 3 bases between. Germline V gene data show CDR1 as LNHDA and CDR2 as SQIVND (reference sequence). CDR3 length equals 11 residues. The CDR3 reads CASSMIGELFF. CDR3 nucleotide sequence: TGTGCCAGTAGTATGATCGGGGAGCTGTTTTTT.